This is a list of T cell receptor beta chains from one sample in a study of shared clonotypes between healthy human individuals. Sequencing used immunoSEQ multiplex PCR; TCRdb keeps in-frame clones, though not all of them. The sample contains some 2,500,000 clones, more than 85% of which appear only once. Sequences were obtained from naive CD4+ T cells from PBMCs. The receptors here all came from a man in his late teens or twenties in good health. Some clones in this sample may be carry-over from other donors' samples. Each CDR3 is given with its conserved first and last residue. D genes are given only for firm matches. Expanded clones get a size class; other rows say once, few or many, or leave the size out.

size: once
D: TRBD2
J: TRBJ2-1
V: TRBV6-1
CDR3: CASILAGGHNEQFF
DNA: TGTGCCAGCATCCTAGCGGGAGGCCACAATGAGCAGTTCTTC

size: NA
D: NA
J: TRBJ1-4
V: TRBV25-1
CDR3: CASSVNPRGEKLFF
DNA: TGTGCCAGCAGTGTTAACCCCCGGGGCGAAAAACTGTTTTTT

size: NA
D: NA
J: TRBJ2-1
V: TRBV11-3
CDR3: CASSLGRYNEQFF
DNA: TGTGCCAGCAGTCTAGGGCGCTACAATGAGCAGTTCTTC

size: NA
D: NA
J: TRBJ2-2
V: TRBV6-5
CDR3: CASRAGLTGELFF
DNA: TGTGCCAGCAGGGCGGGTTTGACCGGGGAGCTGTTTTTT

size: few
D: NA
J: TRBJ1-1
V: TRBV6-1
CDR3: CASSFTLMNTEAFF
DNA: TGTGCCAGTAGCTTTACACTTATGAACACTGAAGCTTTCTTT

size: NA
D: NA
J: TRBJ1-2
V: TRBV7-2
CDR3: CASSPGVGDYGYTF
DNA: TGTGCCAGCAGTCCGGGGGTCGGGGACTATGGCTACACCTTC

size: NA
D: TRBD1
J: TRBJ1-6
V: TRBV10-3
CDR3: CAISWDRDNSPLHF
DNA: TGTGCCATCAGTTGGGACAGGGACAATTCACCCCTCCACTTT

size: NA
D: NA
J: TRBJ2-7
V: TRBV4-1
CDR3: CASSQGVDYEQYF
DNA: TGCGCCAGCAGCCAGGGGGTAGACTACGAGCAGTACTTC

size: NA
D: TRBD1
J: TRBJ1-2
V: TRBV6-4
CDR3: CASSRDPRTGENYGYTF
DNA: TGTGCCAGCAGTCGAGACCCGAGGACAGGCGAGAACTATGGCTACACCTTC

size: NA
D: NA
J: TRBJ1-1
V: TRBV30
CDR3: CAWSVRRGTEAFF
DNA: TGTGCCTGGAGCGTACGGAGGGGCACTGAAGCTTTCTTT

size: NA
D: NA
J: TRBJ2-1
V: TRBV5-1
CDR3: CASSWSTDSSYNEQFF
DNA: TGCGCCAGCAGCTGGAGCACAGACAGCTCCTACAATGAGCAGTTCTTC

size: NA
D: NA
J: TRBJ2-6
V: TRBV28
CDR3: CASRGNSGANVLTF
DNA: TGTGCCAGCCGGGGAAACTCTGGGGCCAACGTCCTGACTTTC

size: NA
D: TRBD2
J: TRBJ2-1
V: TRBV4-2
CDR3: CASSQLTTPGLAGANEQFF
DNA: TGTGCCAGCAGCCAACTAACAACACCGGGACTAGCTGGAGCCAATGAGCAGTTCTTC

size: NA
D: NA
J: TRBJ2-3
V: TRBV9
CDR3: CASSPLGTHPSTDTQYF
DNA: TGTGCCAGCAGCCCCCTGGGGACACACCCTTCCACAGATACGCAGTATTTT

size: NA
D: NA
J: TRBJ1-2
V: TRBV7-3
CDR3: CASNPGWGYTF
DNA: TGTGCCAGCAACCCTGGTTGGGGCTACACCTTC

size: NA
D: NA
J: TRBJ2-5
V: TRBV9
CDR3: CASSEGLDSLRQETQYF
DNA: TGTGCCAGCAGCGAGGGGCTGGACAGTTTACGCCAAGAGACCCAGTACTTC

size: once
D: NA
J: TRBJ2-7
V: TRBV2
CDR3: CASRDHRPTGEQYF
DNA: TGTGCCAGCAGGGATCACCGGCCCACCGGCGAGCAGTACTTC

size: NA
D: NA
J: TRBJ1-2
V: TRBV5-8
CDR3: CASSLAGGLYGYTF
DNA: TGTGCCAGCAGCTTGGCCGGAGGGCTCTATGGCTACACCTTC

size: NA
D: TRBD2
J: TRBJ2-1
V: TRBV7-9
CDR3: CASSRRTSWDYEQFF
DNA: TGTGCCAGCAGCCGCCGGACTAGCTGGGATTATGAGCAGTTCTTC

size: NA
D: TRBD1
J: TRBJ2-2
V: TRBV9
CDR3: CASSEVGQGIETGELFF
DNA: TGTGCCAGCAGCGAGGTCGGACAGGGAATAGAGACCGGGGAGCTGTTTTTT

size: NA
D: NA
J: TRBJ2-3
V: TRBV28
CDR3: CASRTGPKQDTQYF
DNA: TGTGCCAGCAGGACGGGCCCTAAACAAGATACGCAGTATTTT

size: NA
D: NA
J: TRBJ2-7
V: TRBV5-6
CDR3: CASSYSYEQYF
DNA: TGTGCCAGCAGCTACTCCTACGAGCAGTACTTC

size: NA
D: NA
J: TRBJ2-5
V: TRBV4-3
CDR3: CASSQDFVKTQYF
DNA: TGCGCCAGCAGCCAAGATTTTGTAAAGACCCAGTACTTC

size: NA
D: NA
J: TRBJ1-5
V: TRBV28
CDR3: CATNDRLWGSQHF
DNA: TGTGCCACCAACGACCGTTTGTGGGGGTCCCAGCATTTT

size: once
D: TRBD2
J: TRBJ2-7
V: TRBV15
CDR3: CATTGSGGSYEQYF
DNA: TGTGCCACCACTGGGTCGGGGGGCTCCTACGAGCAGTACTTC

size: once
D: NA
J: TRBJ1-2
V: TRBV2
CDR3: CASMTVGGYTF
DNA: TGTGCCAGCATGACGGTTGGTGGCTACACCTTC

size: NA
D: TRBD2
J: TRBJ2-7
V: TRBV19
CDR3: CASSRKGLAGGESSYEQYF
DNA: TGTGCCAGTAGTCGAAAAGGACTAGCGGGAGGCGAGAGCTCCTACGAGCAGTACTTC

size: NA
D: NA
J: TRBJ2-7
V: TRBV2
CDR3: CASSDWVGGTEQYF
DNA: TGTGCCAGCAGTGATTGGGTCGGCGGGACCGAGCAGTACTTC

size: NA
D: NA
J: TRBJ2-7
V: TRBV6-5
CDR3: CASSYRTGSSYEQYF
DNA: TGTGCCAGCAGTTACCGCACAGGGAGCTCCTACGAGCAGTACTTC

size: NA
D: NA
J: TRBJ2-1
V: TRBV5-1
CDR3: CASSLGGVSYNEQFF
DNA: TGCGCCAGCAGCTTGGGGGGAGTATCCTACAATGAGCAGTTCTTC

size: NA
D: NA
J: TRBJ2-1
V: TRBV18
CDR3: CASSPLGRGNNNEQFF
DNA: TGTGCCAGCTCACCACTGGGGCGTGGGAACAACAATGAGCAGTTCTTC

size: NA
D: NA
J: TRBJ2-2
V: TRBV21-1
CDR3: CASCCYEGLAGENTGELFF
DNA: TGTGCCAGCTGTTGCTACGAGGGACTAGCGGGAGAGAACACCGGGGAGCTGTTTTTT

size: NA
D: NA
J: TRBJ2-7
V: TRBV28
CDR3: CASSLGRIYEQYF
DNA: TGTGCCAGCAGTTTAGGTCGGATTTACGAGCAGTACTTC

size: NA
D: TRBD1
J: TRBJ1-2
V: TRBV7-2
CDR3: CASSPGTGKTF
DNA: TGTGCCAGCAGCCCCGGGACAGGGAAGACCTTC

size: NA
D: TRBD1
J: TRBJ2-7
V: TRBV7-2
CDR3: CASSLDRGRYEQYF
DNA: TGTGCCAGCAGCTTAGACAGGGGGAGATACGAGCAGTACTTC

size: NA
D: NA
J: TRBJ2-7
V: TRBV7-9
CDR3: CASSPRRQETYEQYF
DNA: TGTGCCAGCAGCCCGAGACGACAGGAGACCTACGAGCAGTACTTC

size: once
D: TRBD2
J: TRBJ2-3
V: TRBV9
CDR3: CASSVAGGLAGLDTQYF
DNA: TGTGCCAGCAGCGTAGCGGGGGGACTAGCGGGATTGGATACGCAGTATTTT

size: NA
D: NA
J: TRBJ1-1
V: TRBV19
CDR3: CATRPGGVLEAFF
DNA: TGTGCCACCCGCCCCGGGGGCGTATTAGAAGCTTTCTTT

size: NA
D: NA
J: TRBJ2-1
V: TRBV7-6
CDR3: CASSLVYEKEFNEQFF
DNA: TGTGCCAGCAGCTTAGTATACGAGAAGGAGTTCAATGAGCAGTTCTTC

size: NA
D: NA
J: TRBJ2-1
V: TRBV9
CDR3: CASSAEADAYNEQFF
DNA: TGTGCCAGCAGCGCAGAGGCCGACGCCTACAATGAGCAGTTCTTC

size: NA
D: TRBD2
J: TRBJ2-1
V: TRBV29-1
CDR3: CSVFGLAEINEQFF
DNA: TGCAGCGTGTTTGGACTAGCGGAGATCAATGAGCAGTTCTTC

size: NA
D: NA
J: TRBJ1-4
V: TRBV30
CDR3: CAWSPGPNEKLFF
DNA: TGTGCCTGGAGCCCGGGGCCTAATGAAAAACTGTTTTTT

size: NA
D: TRBD1
J: TRBJ2-1
V: TRBV5-1
CDR3: CASSFTTHRDRGNEQFF
DNA: TGCGCCAGCAGCTTTACAACTCACCGGGACAGGGGCAATGAGCAGTTCTTC

size: NA
D: NA
J: TRBJ1-4
V: TRBV14
CDR3: CASSSYSESVGRGEKLFF
DNA: TGTGCCAGCAGCTCCTACTCAGAATCCGTTGGCAGGGGAGAAAAACTGTTTTTT

size: NA
D: NA
J: TRBJ1-4
V: TRBV25-1
CDR3: CASTDIRAGGEKLFF
DNA: TGTGCCAGCACCGACATCCGGGCAGGAGGCGAAAAACTGTTTTTT

size: NA
D: NA
J: TRBJ1-2
V: TRBV7-3
CDR3: CASSSGGQGADGYTF
DNA: TGTGCCAGCAGTTCAGGAGGGCAGGGTGCAGATGGCTACACCTTC

size: NA
D: NA
J: TRBJ2-3
V: TRBV5-6
CDR3: CASSLRTGGTDTQYF
DNA: TGTGCCAGCAGCTTGAGAACGGGAGGCACAGATACGCAGTATTTT